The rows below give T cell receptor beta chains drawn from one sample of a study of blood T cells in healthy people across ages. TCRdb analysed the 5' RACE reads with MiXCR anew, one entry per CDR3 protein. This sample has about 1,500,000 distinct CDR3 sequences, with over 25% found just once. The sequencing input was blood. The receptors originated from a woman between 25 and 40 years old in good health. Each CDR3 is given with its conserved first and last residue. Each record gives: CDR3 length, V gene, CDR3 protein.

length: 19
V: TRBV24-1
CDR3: CATSDLNGLRDRVNTEAFF

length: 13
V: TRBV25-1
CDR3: CASRDLNTGELFF

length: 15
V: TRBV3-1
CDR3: CASSQIPGWRNEQFF

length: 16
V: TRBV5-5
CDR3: CASSLDIRGFGETQYF

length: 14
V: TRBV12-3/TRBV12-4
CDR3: CASSLGLATVEQYF

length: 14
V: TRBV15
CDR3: CATSRDHAGYEQYF

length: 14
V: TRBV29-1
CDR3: CSVMGANGANVLTF

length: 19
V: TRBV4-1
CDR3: CASSQLAFHLMGRTDTQYF

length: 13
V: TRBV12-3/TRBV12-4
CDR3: CASSQGAGSGYTF

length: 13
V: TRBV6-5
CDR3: CASSYVGDSEAFF

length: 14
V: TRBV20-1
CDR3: CSATSGGGNNEQFF

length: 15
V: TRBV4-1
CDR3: CASSLRGEGRYEQYF

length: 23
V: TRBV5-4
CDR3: CASSFFRDKGTPAGGSWRNIQYF

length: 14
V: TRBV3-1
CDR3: CASSQGRKNTEAFF

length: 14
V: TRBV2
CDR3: CASSGQGSSYERYF

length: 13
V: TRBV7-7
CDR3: CASSLEMGKTQYF

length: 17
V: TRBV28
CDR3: CASSPPVGSGPSNEQFF

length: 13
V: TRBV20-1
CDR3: CSAAPGQRIEQYF

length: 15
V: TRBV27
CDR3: CASRKGDRRNTEAFF

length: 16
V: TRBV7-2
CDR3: CASSSEPGLLTDTQYF

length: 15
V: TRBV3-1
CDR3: CASSQGREAYGTQYF

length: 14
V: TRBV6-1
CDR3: CASTEGQGREKLFF

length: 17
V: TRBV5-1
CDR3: CTSSLSRGQASYNEQFF